This T cell receptor beta chain was sequenced during a study of T cells after yellow fever vaccination (dated by TCRdb to about 2019). In terms of the full investigation: The SMART-Seq v4 Ultra Low Input RNA kit was used to prepare libraries from fractions with low cell numbers. To follow T-cell clones before and after primary and booster YFV17D yellow fever vaccination, bulk TCR alpha and beta repertoires were sequenced over time. Two healthy male donors, one aged 18 to 29 and one aged 30 to 39 years, made up the cohort. Bulk PBMC replicates and cell subsets were isolated from blood drawn at multiple timepoints before and after both primary and secondary immunization. Study-wide findings and limitations: FACS-sorted repertoires could contain abundant contaminating clonotypes from the bulk population, so computational filtering was required. After the booster, most clones that had expanded after primary vaccination were detected again (around 96% of CD4 and over 75% of CD8), suggesting broad maintenance of memory. Because only two donors were included in the study, the extent to which the findings can be generalized is limited. A small share of clonotypes was detected in both CD4 and CD8 compartments, with the overlap likely arising from convergent recombination. Compared with the primary T-cell response, the secondary T-cell response was weaker but faster, peaking on day 5 rather than day 15.

A word on this clonotype: Its antigen has not been determined. Base qualities were left out, and no much larger clone turns up one base away.

Germline trimming: 4 bases from V, 2 bases from J; junction bases outside gene matches: 6. The CDR3 measures 15 amino acids from cysteine to phenylalanine. Only the CDR3 portion is preserved as DNA: 45 bases, with reading frame beginning at the first base. CDR1 and CDR2 are read off the germline V gene (reference sequence) as LNHDA and SQIVND. TCR cDNA was synthesized by 5'RACE template switching, through which a universal primer site and unique molecular identifiers were introduced. Priming for cDNA synthesis came from both the TCR alpha and TCR beta constant segments. Libraries were amplified in two PCR steps, with sample barcodes and sequencing adapters added in the second step. Sequencing of libraries was done on Illumina HiSeq 2500 (2x100 bp) or NovaSeq (2x150 bp). Concerning the study's data processing: Reads were demultiplexed and collapsed into UMI consensus sequences with MIGEC, and V(D)J alignment was performed with MiXCR. Using edgeR on replicate PBMC samples, clonotypes were called vaccine-responding if FDR was below 0.01 and the log2 fold change was above 5 up to day 15. Each bulk clonotype was labeled CD4 or CD8 based on which sequenced repertoire, CD4 or CD8, contained the clonotype at higher abundance. TCRdb itself trimmed the public reads at Q25 with fastp, ran MiXCR and retained productive beta chains. Identical CDR3 proteins give one entry, which carries the most common genes and DNA. The V and J calls were not made by the authors but by TCRdb's processing. This sample holds around 500,000 distinct CDR3 sequences; 21% were observed only once. The ten largest clonotypes hold about a sixth of the sample.

This specimen's treatment or condition label, interpreted: live attenuated yellow fever vaccine strain. At each blood-draw timepoint, two biological replicates of bulk PBMCs were obtained. A standard Ficoll-Paque protocol was used to isolate PBMCs from peripheral blood. TriZol was used to extract RNA from bulk PBMCs, from CD4 and CD8 fractions, and from dextramer-positive and dextramer-negative fractions. The rearrangement combines TRBV19 with TRBJ2-5; 8 middle bases align to TRBD2. This clonotype was obtained from a young man who received the YFV17D yellow fever vaccine. The source was PBMCs, collected roughly 23 days after the first yellow fever vaccination. The DNA sequence is as follows: TGTGCCAGTAGTAAGGTAGCGGGGTGGCAAGAGACCCAGTACTTC. It is translated as CASSKVAGWQETQYF.